A single sample is the source of the 20 T cell receptor beta chains below, sequenced in a study of cytomegalovirus exposure and HLA in healthy donors. The PCR ran on 60 Vbeta and 13 Jbeta primers. TCRdb's copy holds only in-frame clones and misses some; the assay was immunoSEQ multiplex PCR. The data contain 200,000 or so clones, approximately 84% of them seen just once; the ten biggest clones take up about 3.8%. The specimen sequenced was PBMCs. The receptor set was obtained from a man aged 50-60 years in good health and CMV-seronegative.

The J gene is TRBJ1-3, the V gene TRBV7-9; no clear D. The CDR3 runs to 15 residues. Germline-derived CDR1 and CDR2 are SEHNR and FQNEAQ (reference sequence). V was pared by 5 bases and J by 0 bases, with 11 bases between. This chain's CDR3 is CASSEPVISGNTIYF. CDR3 coding DNA: TGTGCCAGCAGCGAGCCCGTGATCTCTGGAAACACCATATATTTT.

As concerns this clone: Other DNA sequences in the sample encode the same CDR3. The V and J genes are TRBV9 and TRBJ2-3; 10 nucleotides match TRBD2. The ends lost 1 base at V and 5 bases at J; junction bases unmatched: 1. Germline V gene lookup returns CDR1 SGDLS and CDR2 YYNGEE. This CDR3 has 14 residues. In nucleotides, the CDR3 is TGTGCCAGCAGCGTAAGCGGGGGGGGAGATACGCAGTATTTT. Translated: CASSVSGGGDTQYF.

A remark on this clone: The same CDR3 can be traced to other DNA sequences in this sample. The chain couples TRBV9 to TRBJ2-1, with TRBD2 identical over 12 bases. V shed 3 bases, J shed 4 bases, and the junction held 2 bases outside the gene matches. Germline values: CDR1 SGDLS, CDR2 YYNGEE. This CDR3 is 15 amino acids long. The CDR3 coding sequence is TGTGCCAGCAGCGCTACTAGCGGGGGGTACAATGAGCAGTTCTTC. Translating gives CASSATSGGYNEQFF. Combining the CDR3 with reference TRBV9 and TRBJ2-1 gives the whole variable domain DSGVTQTPKHLITATGQRVTLRCSPRSGDLSVYWYQQSLDQGLQFLIQYYNGEERAKGNILERFSAQQFPDLHSELNLSSLELGDSALYFCASSATSGGYNEQFFGPGTRLTVL.

This clone was seen once. The CDR3 loop is CSVSPGTLPGELFF. The CDR3 bases are TGCAGCGTTTCTCCCGGGACACTGCCCGGGGAGCTGTTTTTT. V usage is TRBV29-1 and J usage is TRBJ2-2; D is perhaps TRBD1 (6 bases). Trimming took 5 bases from V and 6 from J, leaving 16 bases between them. Looked up from germline, CDR1 is SQVTM and CDR2 is ANQGSEA. The length of the CDR3 is 14 residues.

This clone came up a few times. The chain links TRBV13 to TRBJ1-4; 8 nucleotides line up with TRBD1. V trimming: 4 bases; J trimming: 5 bases; junction bases outside the gene matches: 9. This CDR3 has 16 amino acids. The germline V gene has CDR1 PRHDT and CDR2 FYEKMQ (reference sequence). In nucleotides, the CDR3 is TGTGCCAGCAGCTACCTCTCCGGGACAGGCAATGAAAAACTGTTTTTT. Residues: CASSYLSGTGNEKLFF. Based on the CDR3 plus reference TRBV13 and TRBJ1-4, the full variable domain is AAGVIQSPRHLIKEKRETATLKCYPIPRHDTVYWYQQGPGQDPQFLISFYEKMQSDKGSIPDRFSAQQFSDYHSELNMSSLELGDSALYFCASSYLSGTGNEKLFFGSGTQLSVL.

This chain connects TRBV6-6 to TRBJ1-2; 10 bases line up with TRBD1. Germline lookup yields CDR1 MNHNY and CDR2 SVGAGI (reference sequence). The CDR3 runs 16 residues. Trimming took 6 bases from V and 0 from J; bases not matched to a gene: 7. The CDR3 spells CASRPTGGYANYGYTF. The CDR3 bases are TGTGCCAGCAGGCCGACAGGGGGCTATGCTAACTATGGCTACACCTTC.

The V and J genes are TRBV5-1 and TRBJ1-4; D possibly corresponds to TRBD1 (5 bases). CDR3 length: 16 residues. Germline values: CDR1 SGHRS, CDR2 YFSETQ. V was pared by 0 bases and J by 4 bases, with 13 bases between. CDR3 bases: TGCGCCAGCAGCTTGGGCGGGACCGGGAATAATGAAAAACTGTTTTTT. This sequence encodes CASSLGGTGNNEKLFF. The full variable domain, completed using reference TRBV5-1 and TRBJ1-4, is KAGVTQTPRYLIKTRGQQVTLSCSPISGHRSVSWYQQTPGQGLQFLFEYFSETQRNKGNFPGRFSGRQFSNSRSEMNVSTLELGDSALYLCASSLGGTGNNEKLFFGSGTQLSVL.

The DNA of the CDR3 is TGTGCCAGCAGGGTGGAGGGCTCGGTCCCCGGGGAGCTGTTTTTT. It codes for CASRVEGSVPGELFF. The genes are TRBV7-2 and TRBJ2-2, with D possibly TRBD2 on 6 matching bases. The CDR3 extends over 15 amino acids. The germline V and J ends were trimmed by 6 bases and 6 bases, with 17 bases remaining between them. Germline CDR1 and CDR2: SGHTA and FQGNSA.

The rearrangement links TRBV15 to TRBJ1-5, with D uncertain. Trimming removed 1 base from V and 0 bases from J, with 10 bases in between. The CDR3 consists of 16 residues. In germline, CDR1 is LNHNV, CDR2 YYDKDF (reference sequence). The CDR3 region has the DNA TGTGCCACCAGCAGAGGAAACAGAAATAGCAATCAGCCCCAGCATTTT. This encodes CATSRGNRNSNQPQHF.

The CDR3 protein is CASSGLLGGVDTQYF. The CDR3 nucleotides read TGCGCCAGCAGCGGTCTGTTGGGGGGGGTAGATACGCAGTATTTT. J is TRBJ2-3 and V is TRBV5-1, with 7 bases lining up with TRBD2. Germline CDR1 is SGHRS and CDR2 is YFSETQ. The J segment lost 5 bases and the V segment lost 4 bases, leaving 10 bases of the junction unmatched. CDR3 length equals 15 residues.

The gene calls are TRBV19 and TRBJ1-6, with D possibly matching TRBD1 (6 bases). The CDR3 is 19 residues long. V was shortened by 9 bases and J by 4 bases, with 28 bases between the two germline ends. Germline lookup yields CDR1 LNHDA and CDR2 SQIVND (reference sequence). CDR3 sequence reads: CARWEGVTQAPRYNSPLHF. Here the CDR3 DNA reads TGTGCCAGGTGGGAGGGGGTAACACAGGCCCCAAGATATAATTCACCCCTCCACTTT.

The V call is TRBV7-2, the J call TRBJ2-7; 9 positions agree with TRBD1. Germline V gene lookup returns CDR1 SGHTA and CDR2 FQGNSA. The V and J ends lost 5 bases and 3 bases, in that order; junction bases with no gene match: 5. CDR3 length: 14 residues. The CDR3 reads CASSTGTGNYEQYF. The CDR3, as DNA: TGTGCCAGCAGCACCGGGACAGGGAACTACGAGCAGTACTTC.

This clone was counted a single time. The V and J genes are TRBV6-1 and TRBJ1-1; D gene ambiguous. The CDR3 extends over 14 amino acids. The germline V and J ends were trimmed by 2 bases and 3 bases, with 10 bases remaining between them. Germline V gene data show CDR1 as MNHNS and CDR2 as SASEGT. The CDR3 coding sequence is TGTGCCAGCAGTGAACGCCCCGGGTACACTGAAGCTTTCTTT. Amino acids: CASSERPGYTEAFF.

V gene TRBV19 combines with J gene TRBJ1-2; maybe TRBD1 (6 bases). This CDR3 region has 15 residues. In germline, CDR1 is LNHDA, CDR2 SQIVND (reference sequence). V was pared by 11 bases and J by 4 bases, with 23 bases between. The CDR3 region has the DNA TGTGCCTCGTTACCCCAGGGGAATTTTGGCTATGGCTACACCTTC. Translated, it gives CASLPQGNFGYGYTF.

To note about this clone: One junction end disagrees with the germline gene, perhaps due to a read error. The rearrangement uses TRBV7-9 and TRBJ1-2; 7 nucleotides align to TRBD1. CDR3 length: 15 residues. CDR1 and CDR2 (germline): SEHNR, FQNEAQ (reference sequence). The CDR3 is CSSSFGGGAFYGYTF. Written as DNA, the CDR3 is TGTTCCAGCAGCTTTGGAGGGGGCGCGTTTTATGGCTACACCTTC. The full variable domain, rest sourced from reference TRBV7-9 and TRBJ1-2, is DTGVSQNPRHKITKRGQNVTFRCDPISEHNRLYWYRQTLGQGPEFLTYFQNEAQLEKSRLLSDRFSAERPKGSFSTLEIQRTEQGDSAMYLCSSSFGGGAFYGYTFGSGTRLTVV.

This clone was seen more than once but under ten times. The chain links TRBV18 to TRBJ2-7; TRBD1 matches 9 bases. CDR1 is KGHSH, CDR2 LQKENI, per germline. The trim removed 2 bases at V and 0 bases at J, leaving 2 bases unmatched. The CDR3 length is 15 residues. CDR3 bases: TGTGCCAGCTCACCAGGGACAGGGAGCTCCTACGAGCAGTACTTC. This encodes CASSPGTGSSYEQYF.

The J gene is TRBJ2-1, the V gene TRBV9, with 9 bases matching TRBD1. Germline trimming cut 2 bases from V and 4 bases from J; bases unmatched to any gene: 7. The CDR3 covers 16 residues. Germline assignment: CDR1 SGDLS and CDR2 YYNGEE. CDR3 in amino acids: CASSVLSDRGYNEQFF. The CDR3 region has the DNA TGTGCCAGCAGCGTTTTATCGGACAGGGGTTACAATGAGCAGTTCTTC.

The gene calls are TRBV29-1 and TRBJ2-1; no definite D call. V lost 6 bases, J lost 3 bases, and 18 bases lay in between. The germline gives CDR1 SQVTM, CDR2 ANQGSEA. This CDR3 contains 15 residues. The CDR3 spells CSVADTNSIYNEQFF. CDR3 sequence (DNA): TGCAGCGTCGCCGACACGAACTCAATCTACAATGAGCAGTTCTTC.

Here the CDR3 reads CASSTGGSVDTQYF. Here the CDR3 DNA reads TGTGCCAGCAGCACAGGGGGGAGCGTGGATACGCAGTATTTT. The V and J genes are TRBV6-6 and TRBJ2-3, with 8 bases fitting TRBD1. Per germline, CDR1 MNHNY and CDR2 SVGAGI (reference sequence). The V gene end was trimmed by 6 bases and the J gene end by 6 bases; junction bases not matched to a gene: 8. This CDR3 contains 14 residues.

This chain joins TRBV18 and TRBJ1-6, with D maybe TRBD1 (5 bases). CDR1 KGHSH and CDR2 LQKENI come from the germline V gene. Trimming took off 2 bases at V and 9 bases at J, with 11 bases between the two ends. The CDR3 runs to 14 residues. CDR3 sequence reads: CASSPSGTPSPLHF. CDR3 coding DNA: TGTGCCAGCTCACCATCCGGGACTCCTTCACCCCTCCACTTT. The entire variable domain, with the rest obtained from reference TRBV18 and TRBJ1-6, is as follows: NAGVMQNPRHLVRRRGQEARLRCSPMKGHSHVYWYRQLPEEGLKFMVYLQKENIIDESGMPKERFSAEFPKEGPSILRIQQVVRGDSAAYFCASSPSGTPSPLHFGNGTRLTVT.